The sequence of this T cell receptor (beta chain) was determined in a study of graft-versus-host responses after intestinal transplantation. Study background: Grafts that recipients had were multivisceral, liver-intestinal, or isolated intestinal transplants. Each patient got anti-thymocyte globulin induction, then tacrolimus and steroids for about 3 years.

The assay was immunoSEQ multiplex PCR, and TCRdb's table has in-frame clones only and misses some. The sample consists of roughly 85,000 clones, approximately 89% of them appearing once. Note on this clone: Its antigen is as yet unknown.

Notes on the study in general: Declining HvG levels early post-transplant were linked to peak circulating GvH clone levels.

This receptor was taken from a human donor who was the organ donor for an intestinal transplant. The source material was unstimulated CD8+ T cells sorted from spleen or lymph node cells, sampled before transplant.

CDR3: CASGRPSYEQYF. CDR3 DNA sequence: TGTGCCAGCGGCAGGCCGAGCTACGAGCAGTACTTC. V is TRBV6-1 and J is TRBJ2-7; D is unresolved. The V end was cut by 8 bases, the J end by 3 bases, with 11 bases between. Germline V gene lookup returns CDR1 MNHNS and CDR2 SASEGT. The CDR3 runs to 12 residues.